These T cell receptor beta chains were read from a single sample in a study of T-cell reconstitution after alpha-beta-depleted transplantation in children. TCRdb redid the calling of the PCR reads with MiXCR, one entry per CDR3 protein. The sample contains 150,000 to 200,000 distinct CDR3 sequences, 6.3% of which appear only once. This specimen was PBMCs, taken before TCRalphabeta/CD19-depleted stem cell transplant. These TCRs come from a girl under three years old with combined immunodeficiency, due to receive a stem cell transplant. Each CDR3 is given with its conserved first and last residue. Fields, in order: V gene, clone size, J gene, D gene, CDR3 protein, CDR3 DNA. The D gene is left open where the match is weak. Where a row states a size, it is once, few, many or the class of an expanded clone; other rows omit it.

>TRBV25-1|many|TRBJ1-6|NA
CASSEEDRRDSPLHF
TGTGCCAGCAGTGAAGAGGACCGGCGTGATTCACCCCTCCACTTT
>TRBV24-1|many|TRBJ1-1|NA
CATSLGTEAFF
TGTGCCACCAGCCTTGGGACTGAAGCTTTCTTT
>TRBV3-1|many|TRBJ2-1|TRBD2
CASRSASGGANEQFF
TGTGCCAGCAGATCGGCTAGCGGGGGGGCGAATGAGCAGTTCTTC
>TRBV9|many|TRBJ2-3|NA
CASSARWPWGPPDTQYF
TGTGCCAGCAGCGCGAGGTGGCCTTGGGGTCCCCCAGATACGCAGTATTTT
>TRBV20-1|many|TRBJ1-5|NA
CSAPNQPQHF
TGCAGTGCTCCTAATCAGCCCCAGCATTTT
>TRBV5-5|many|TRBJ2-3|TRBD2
CASSLWGGEGTDTQYF
TGTGCCAGCAGCTTGTGGGGGGGTGAAGGCACAGATACGCAGTATTTT
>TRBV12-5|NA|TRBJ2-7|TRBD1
CASGLSLGTGTYEQYF
TGTGCTAGTGGCCTATCTCTCGGGACAGGGACCTACGAGCAGTACTTC
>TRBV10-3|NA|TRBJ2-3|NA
CAISHEAVWVADTQYF
TGTGCCATCAGTCATGAAGCAGTTTGGGTTGCAGATACGCAGTATTTT
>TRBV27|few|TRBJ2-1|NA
CASSFFGNNEQFF
TGTGCCAGCAGTTTCTTCGGTAACAATGAGCAGTTCTTC
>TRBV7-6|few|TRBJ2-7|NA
CASTPLEGSYEQYF
TGTGCCAGCACCCCGCTTGAGGGATCCTACGAGCAGTACTTC
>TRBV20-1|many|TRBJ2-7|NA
CSARDLTGSTYEQYF
TGCAGTGCTAGAGATCTAACGGGAAGCACCTACGAGCAGTACTTC
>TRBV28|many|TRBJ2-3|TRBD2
CASSLAAGREGTDTQYF
TGTGCCAGCAGTTTAGCGGCGGGTCGGGAGGGCACAGATACGCAGTATTTT
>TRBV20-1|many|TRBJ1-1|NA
CSARDLSWGTEAFF
TGCAGTGCTAGAGATCTCTCCTGGGGTACTGAAGCTTTCTTT
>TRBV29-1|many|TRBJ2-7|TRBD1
CSSRGRLGEQYF
TGCAGCTCAAGGGGGCGGCTCGGCGAGCAGTACTTC
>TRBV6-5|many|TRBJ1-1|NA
CASSYPPNFDISRPREAFF
TGTGCCAGCAGTTACCCACCCAACTTTGACATCTCCCGTCCCCGAGAAGCTTTCTTT
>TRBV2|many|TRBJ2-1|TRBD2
CASSEGTSGTDEQFF
TGTGCCAGCAGTGAAGGGACTAGCGGGACTGATGAGCAGTTCTTC
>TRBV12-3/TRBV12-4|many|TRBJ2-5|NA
CASSLNLGDQYF
TGTGCCAGCAGTTTGAATCTTGGGGACCAGTACTTC
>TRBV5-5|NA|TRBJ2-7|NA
CASSLMGMVYEQYF
TGTGCCAGCAGCTTAATGGGGATGGTCTACGAGCAGTACTTC
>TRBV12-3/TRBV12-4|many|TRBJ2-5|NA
CASSFLAYETQYF
TGTGCCAGCAGTTTTTTGGCTTACGAGACCCAGTACTTC
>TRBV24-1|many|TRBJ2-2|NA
CATSDLQSISPNTGELFF
TGTGCCACCAGTGATTTGCAATCAATTTCCCCGAACACCGGGGAGCTGTTTTTT
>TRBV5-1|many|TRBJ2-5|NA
CASSLYSQETQYF
TGCGCCAGCAGCTTGTACAGCCAAGAGACCCAGTACTTC
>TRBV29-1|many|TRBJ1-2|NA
CSVVIGTRGYNYGYTF
TGCAGCGTTGTAATTGGGACTCGAGGATATAACTATGGCTACACCTTC
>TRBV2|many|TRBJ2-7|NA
CASSDLWDRSLEQYF
TGTGCCAGCAGTGACTTGTGGGACCGCTCCCTCGAGCAGTACTTC
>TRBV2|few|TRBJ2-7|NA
CASREESGVSYEQYF
TGTGCCAGCAGAGAGGAGAGTGGGGTATCCTACGAGCAGTACTTC
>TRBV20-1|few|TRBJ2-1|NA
CSARAIADSYNEQFF
TGCAGTGCTAGGGCCATAGCGGACTCCTACAATGAGCAGTTCTTC
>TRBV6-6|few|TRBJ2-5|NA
CASNDWREETQYF
TGTGCCAGCAATGATTGGAGGGAAGAGACCCAGTACTTC
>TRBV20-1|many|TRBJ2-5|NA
CSATNPRPDPQKETQYF
TGCAGTGCTACCAACCCTAGACCGGACCCTCAAAAAGAGACCCAGTACTTC
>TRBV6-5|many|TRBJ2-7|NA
CASSYSVHYEQYF
TGTGCCAGCAGTTACTCGGTCCACTACGAGCAGTACTTC
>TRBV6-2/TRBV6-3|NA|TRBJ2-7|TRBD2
CASRTLAGGYEQYF
TGTGCCAGCAGAACACTAGCGGGAGGCTACGAGCAGTACTTC
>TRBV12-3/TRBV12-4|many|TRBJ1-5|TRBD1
CASSHTGVQPQHF
TGTGCCAGCAGCCATACAGGGGTTCAGCCCCAGCATTTT